Shown below are 25 T cell receptor beta chains from a single sample sequenced in a study of T cell repertoires in cytomegalovirus infection. TCRdb re-called the reads with MiXCR, one entry per CDR3 protein. This table holds roughly 500,000 distinct CDR3 sequences, approximately 16% found once. Specimen: CD8+ T cells from PBMCs. Source of these receptors: a human donor in good health (CMV status not recorded). Some clones in this sample may be carry-over from other donors' samples.

This clonotype has a count of ten or more. J is TRBJ2-7 and V is TRBV12-3 or TRBV12-4; D perhaps matches TRBD2 (7 bases). This CDR3 spans 15 amino acids. V gave up 2 bases and J gave up 2 bases, with 13 bases separating them. The CDR3 region has the DNA TGTGCCAGCAGTTTACCGGGGGGCAGGACCTACGAGCAGTACTTC. This encodes CASSLPGGRTYEQYF.

V gene TRBV5-6 combines with J gene TRBJ2-3, with unresolved D. This CDR3 has 14 amino acids. Trimming pared 3 bases from V and 6 bases from J, leaving 14 bases between. The germline V gene encodes CDR1 SGHDT and CDR2 YYEEEE. CDR3 region: CASSSTEVTDTQYF. The CDR3 bases are TGTGCCAGCAGCTCCACCGAAGTAACGGATACGCAGTATTTT.

This clonotype has ten or more counts. This chain links TRBV7-9 with TRBJ2-7; 8 positions agree with TRBD2. V shed 0 bases and J 2 bases; nucleotides not matched to a gene: 9. Germline V lookup: CDR1 SEHNR, CDR2 FQNEAQ (reference sequence). The CDR3 runs to 17 residues. The DNA of the CDR3 is TGTGCCAGCAGCTTAGCCTCGGGAGGGGACTTTCCCTACGAGCAGTACTTC. Translation: CASSLASGGDFPYEQYF. Combining the CDR3 with reference TRBV7-9 and TRBJ2-7 gives the whole variable domain DTGVSQNPRHKITKRGQNVTFRCDPISEHNRLYWYRQTLGQGPEFLTYFQNEAQLEKSRLLSDRFSAERPKGSFSTLEIQRTEQGDSAMYLCASSLASGGDFPYEQYFGPGTRLTVT.

The rearrangement joins TRBV7-3 to TRBJ2-1; 11 nucleotides line up with TRBD2. The CDR3 extends over 16 amino acids. Germline V gene data show CDR1 as SGHTA and CDR2 as FQGTGA. With 4 bases clipped from V and 8 bases from J, the junction kept 10 bases outside the gene matches. The CDR3 reads CASSSIAGGLVDEQFF. The CDR3 coding sequence is TGTGCCAGCAGCTCAATAGCGGGAGGGCTGGTTGATGAGCAGTTCTTC.

This clonotype was seen only a few times. This rearrangement joins TRBV29-1 to TRBJ2-2; D remains ambiguous. CDR3 length equals 13 residues. Germline V gives CDR1 SQVTM, CDR2 ANQGSEA. Trimming cost V 3 bases and J 2 bases, with 7 bases left between them. The CDR3 DNA follows: TGCAGCGTTGATCCTGACAACACCGGGGAGCTGTTTTTT. It specifies CSVDPDNTGELFF.

The chain has TRBV5-6 and TRBJ2-3; D not certain. With 0 bases removed from V and 1 base from J, the gap between germline ends came to 12 bases. In germline, CDR1 is SGHDT, CDR2 YYEEEE. There are 16 residues in the CDR3. As DNA, the CDR3 is TGTGCCAGCAGCTTGGGTTTAGGGCTTCGCACAGATACGCAGTATTTT. Protein sequence: CASSLGLGLRTDTQYF.

The chain links TRBV27 to TRBJ2-5, with 7 bases fitting TRBD2. This CDR3 contains 12 residues. J was trimmed by 1 base and V by 8 bases; bases with no gene match: 1. Per germline, CDR1 MNHEY and CDR2 SMNVEV (reference sequence). Here the CDR3 DNA reads TGTGCCAGCGGACTAGGCCAAGAGACCCAGTACTTC. Its translation is CASGLGQETQYF.

This clonotype was observed at least ten times. The rearrangement uses TRBV28 and TRBJ2-7; 10 nucleotides line up with TRBD1. Germline CDR1 MDHEN, CDR2 SYDVKM. The V and J ends lost 5 bases and 3 bases, in that order; junction bases with no gene match: 7. The CDR3 spans 15 residues. CDR3 coding DNA: TGTGCCAGCAGTATAACCGGGACAGGGGACTACGAGCAGTACTTC. It encodes CASSITGTGDYEQYF.

This sequence joins TRBV7-3 and TRBJ1-2; 7 nucleotides agree with TRBD1. The CDR3 runs 13 residues. V dropped 3 bases and J dropped 5; count of bases not matched to a gene: 3. Germline V CDR1 and CDR2: SGHTA, FQGTGA. In DNA form, the CDR3 reads TGTGCCAGCAGCTTGACAGGGCGATATGGCTACACCTTC. It codes for CASSLTGRYGYTF.

This clonotype was picked up a small number of times. The V gene is TRBV5-5, the J gene TRBJ2-1, with TRBD2 as a possible D gene (6 bases). Germline CDR1 is SGHKS and CDR2 is YYEKEE (reference sequence). This CDR3 is built from 13 residues. The V and J ends lost 4 bases and 9 bases respectively, with 14 bases between them. The CDR3 DNA reads as TGTGCCAGCAGCCCACCCCTCGGGGGTGAGCAGTTCTTC. It encodes CASSPPLGGEQFF.

V gene TRBV7-6 combines with J gene TRBJ1-1; tentatively, D is TRBD1 (5 bases). Germline CDR1 is SGHVS and CDR2 is FNYEAQ. V dropped 1 base and J dropped 4 bases, with 13 bases sitting between them. The CDR3 covers 15 residues. CDR3: CASSLGAGLGTEAFF. For the CDR3, the DNA is TGTGCCAGCAGCTTAGGAGCAGGGTTGGGCACTGAAGCTTTCTTT.

This clonotype was seen more than once but under ten times. V and J are TRBV20-1 and TRBJ2-3; D remains unclear. V was clipped by 3 bases and J by 2 bases, with 12 bases between them. The CDR3 has 14 residues. From germline, CDR1 is DFQATT and CDR2 SNEGSKA (reference sequence). CDR3 DNA sequence: TGCAGTGCTAGGAAACGGTTCACCACAGATACGCAGTATTTT. It encodes CSARKRFTTDTQYF.

In this sample, this clonotype turned up a few times. This chain joins TRBV29-1 and TRBJ2-3; tentatively, D is TRBD1 (6 bases). Germline V lookup: CDR1 SQVTM, CDR2 ANQGSEA. There are 15 residues in the CDR3. V gave up 2 bases and J gave up 2 bases, with 14 bases separating them. The chain's CDR3 is CSVEWDIVDTDTQYF. Written as DNA, the CDR3 is TGCAGCGTTGAATGGGACATCGTAGACACAGATACGCAGTATTTT.

The rearrangement uses TRBV14 and TRBJ2-7; TRBD2 agrees at 10 bases. CDR1 is SGHDN and CDR2 is FVKESK in the germline V gene. V lost 3 bases and J lost 3; bases outside the gene matches: 11. The CDR3 sequence is 17 residues long. DNA of the CDR3: TGTGCCAGCAGCCAGGCCCGGACTAGCGGAGAATTCTACGAGCAGTACTTC. Its translation is CASSQARTSGEFYEQYF.

The chain is built from TRBV7-9 and TRBJ1-1; D ambiguous. Germline lookup yields CDR1 SEHNR and CDR2 FQNEAQ (reference sequence). This CDR3 region has 17 residues. Trimming stripped 7 bases from V and 0 bases from J, with 21 bases between. The CDR3 spells CASTYAGPVGMNTEAFF. The CDR3, as DNA: TGTGCCAGCACCTACGCCGGGCCCGTGGGGATGAACACTGAAGCTTTCTTT.

As concerns this clonotype: A much larger clone lies one base from this, so it may be a read error. The chain recombines TRBV11-1 with TRBJ2-7; the D call may be TRBD1 or TRBD2 (5 bases each). The CDR3 runs to 15 residues. Germline lookup yields CDR1 SGHAT and CDR2 FQDESV (reference sequence). V dropped 3 bases and J dropped 2 bases, with 14 bases sitting between them. The CDR3 is CASSFEGNSPYEQYF. The CDR3 region has the DNA TGTGCCAGCAGCTTCGAGGGGAACAGTCCCTACGAGCAGTACTTC.

This clonotype came up many times. The rearrangement joins TRBV6-2 or TRBV6-3 to TRBJ2-7, with 7 nucleotides matching TRBD1. Germline CDR1 reads MNHEY; CDR2 reads SVGEGT. With V trimmed by 7 bases and J by 3 bases, 3 bases remained unmatched. CDR3 length: 12 residues. Here the CDR3 DNA reads TGTGCCAGCACCTCAGGGGGCTACGAGCAGTACTTC. It translates to CASTSGGYEQYF.

This clonotype was picked up one time. A read error is possible here, since a much larger clone lies one base away. The CDR3 protein is CASTLDGSGRNTIYF. DNA for the CDR3: TGTGCCAGCACCTTAGACGGGAGTGGGCGAAACACCATATATTTT. The chain recombines TRBV28 with TRBJ1-3, with D unresolved. The CDR3 runs to 15 residues. With 7 bases removed from V and 5 bases from J, the gap between germline ends came to 18 bases. Looked up from germline, CDR1 is MDHEN and CDR2 is SYDVKM.

This clonotype was seen a few times. The rearrangement links TRBV12-3 or TRBV12-4 to TRBJ1-2; D not resolved. V gave up 4 bases and J gave up 8 bases, with 14 bases separating them. The CDR3 loop spans 13 amino acids. The CDR3 DNA is TGTGCCAGCAGTTCTCCCCCCCTGAGAGGCTACACCTTC. Translated: CASSSPPLRGYTF.

This clonotype was counted many times. V is TRBV7-3 and J is TRBJ2-1, with a tentative D call TRBD1 (6 bases). The germline V gene has CDR1 SGHTA and CDR2 FQGTGA. V was clipped by 5 bases and J by 9 bases, with 14 bases between them. This CDR3 has 13 residues. The DNA for the CDR3 is TGTGCCAGCAGCCCTGGGGTAGGGGGTGAGCAGTTCTTC. Translated, it gives CASSPGVGGEQFF.

The table lists this clonotype with many counts. This chain uses TRBV6-1 with TRBJ2-7, with 10 bases matching TRBD1. With V trimmed by 6 bases and J by 3 bases, 8 bases remained unmatched. The CDR3 sequence is 15 residues long. Germline V gene lookup returns CDR1 MNHNS and CDR2 SASEGT. The CDR3 nucleotides are TGTGCCAGCAGCGATGGGACAGGGGTAATCTACGAGCAGTACTTC. This encodes CASSDGTGVIYEQYF.

The chain carries TRBV20-1 and TRBJ1-1; D not resolved. The CDR3 sequence is 15 residues long. Looked up from germline, CDR1 is DFQATT and CDR2 is SNEGSKA (reference sequence). Deletions cut 0 bases from V and 4 bases from J, with 15 bases between. In nucleotides, the CDR3 is TGCAGTGCTAGAGATGAAATCAACTGGGGCACTGAAGCTTTCTTT. Translated, it gives CSARDEINWGTEAFF.

This clonotype appeared many times. The J gene is TRBJ2-1, the V gene TRBV2; D perhaps matches TRBD1 (5 bases). The CDR3 extends over 15 amino acids. Trimming cost V 3 bases and J 5 bases, with 14 bases left between them. The germline V gene has CDR1 SNHLY and CDR2 FYNNEI. CDR3 nucleotide sequence: TGTGCCAGCAGTGAGGTTCAGGGAATCCACAATGAGCAGTTCTTC. As protein: CASSEVQGIHNEQFF.

In this sample, this clonotype turned up many times. The chain carries TRBV5-4 and TRBJ1-3; 9 bases match TRBD1. From germline, CDR1 is SGHNT and CDR2 YYREEE (reference sequence). This CDR3 contains 15 residues. The V segment lost 4 bases and the J segment 4 bases; nucleotides outside the gene matches: 6. The CDR3 loop reads CASSKDRGFGNTIYF. CDR3 bases: TGTGCCAGCAGCAAGGACAGGGGCTTCGGAAACACCATATATTTT.

This clonotype appeared once. DNA of the CDR3: TGTGCCAGCAGCTCCGGGGGGGGCCTTTACAATGAGCAGTTCTTC. Amino acid sequence: CASSSGGGLYNEQFF. This chain links TRBV7-6 with TRBJ2-1, with 8 positions matching TRBD2. The V and J ends lost 4 bases and 4 bases, in that order; junction bases with no gene match: 6. The germline gives CDR1 SGHVS, CDR2 FNYEAQ. This CDR3 region has 15 residues.